This TCR beta chain was captured in a study of blood T cell repertoires in COVID-19. TCRdb's table, derived via immunoSEQ multiplex PCR, lists solely in-frame clones and lacks some. Of some 70,000 clones listed, 89% were seen once; the top ten hold 8.2%. CDR3 length equals 15 residues. Deletions cut 4 bases from V and 1 base from J, with 10 bases between. Germline V gene lookup returns CDR1 LGHDT and CDR2 YNNKEL (reference sequence). This clone was seen just once. The receptor's source is a man in his fifties with active COVID-19. This chain connects TRBV3-1 (or the pseudogene TRBV3-2) to TRBJ2-2; D gene ambiguous. Sequenced sample: peripheral blood. The CDR3 DNA is TGTGCCAGCAGCCCCGTGACATTGAACACCGGGGAGCTGTTTTTT. Translated: CASSPVTLNTGELFF.